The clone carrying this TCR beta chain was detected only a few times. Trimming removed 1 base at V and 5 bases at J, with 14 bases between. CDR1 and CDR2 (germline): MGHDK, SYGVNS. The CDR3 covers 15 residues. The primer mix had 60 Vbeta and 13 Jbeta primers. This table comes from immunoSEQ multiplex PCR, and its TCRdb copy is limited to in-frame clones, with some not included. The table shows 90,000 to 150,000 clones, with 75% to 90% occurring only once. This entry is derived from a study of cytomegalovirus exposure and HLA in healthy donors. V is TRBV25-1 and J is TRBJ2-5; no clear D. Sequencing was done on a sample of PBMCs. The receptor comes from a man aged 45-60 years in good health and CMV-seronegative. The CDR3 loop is CASSEFKPGPETQYF. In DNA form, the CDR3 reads TGTGCCAGCAGTGAATTTAAACCTGGCCCGGAGACCCAGTACTTC.